This record concerns one TCR beta chain sequence. V gave up 4 bases and J gave up 2 bases, with 24 bases separating them. Per the germline V gene, CDR1 is MNHNS and CDR2 is SASEGT. This CDR3 spans 19 amino acids. In the authors' workflow: How many nucleated cells were present was estimated from reference gene primer amplification. The repertoire was sequenced with immunoSEQ multiplex PCR; TCRdb's copy has only in-frame clones and lacks some. For V, J and clone size, that table is used; D and trimming come from the DNA. The profile covers 200,000 to 250,000 clones, with 70% to 90% appearing a single time and 7.4% taken by the ten largest. The study recruited people aged about 18 to 95 years across approximately 25 US areas. Cohort assignment relied on participant-reported clinical history. This specimen comes from a study of blood T cell repertoires in COVID-19.

The chain links TRBV6-1 to TRBJ1-5; the D gene is possibly TRBD1 (6 bases). The specimen was PBMCs or T cells enriched from blood (not recorded which). This receptor was obtained from a woman aged 40 to 50 with acute COVID-19. CDR3 residues: CASSGRVVRGRRGNQPQHF. The CDR3 DNA follows: TGTGCCAGCAGTGGTAGGGTTGTCAGGGGCCGCAGGGGCAATCAGCCCCAGCATTTT.